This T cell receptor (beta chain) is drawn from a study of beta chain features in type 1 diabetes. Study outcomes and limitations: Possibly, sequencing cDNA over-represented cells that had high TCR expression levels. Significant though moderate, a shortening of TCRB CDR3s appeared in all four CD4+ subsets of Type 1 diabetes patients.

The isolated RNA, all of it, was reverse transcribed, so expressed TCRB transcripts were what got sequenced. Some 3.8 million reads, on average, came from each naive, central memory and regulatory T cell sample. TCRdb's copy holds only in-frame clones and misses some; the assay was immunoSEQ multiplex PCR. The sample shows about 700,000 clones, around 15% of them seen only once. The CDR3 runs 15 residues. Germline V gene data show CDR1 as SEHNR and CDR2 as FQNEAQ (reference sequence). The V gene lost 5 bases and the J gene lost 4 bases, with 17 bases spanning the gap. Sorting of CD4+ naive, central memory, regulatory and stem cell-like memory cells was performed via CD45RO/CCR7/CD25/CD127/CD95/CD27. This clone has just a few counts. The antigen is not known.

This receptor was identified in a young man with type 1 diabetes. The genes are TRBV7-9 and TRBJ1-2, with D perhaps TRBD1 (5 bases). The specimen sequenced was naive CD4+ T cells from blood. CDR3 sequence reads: CASSPQGSPAYGYTF. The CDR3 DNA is TGTGCCAGCAGCCCCCAGGGCTCCCCCGCCTATGGCTACACCTTC.